Following are 8 T cell receptor beta chains from one sample sequenced in a study of cytomegalovirus exposure and HLA in healthy donors. PCR used 60 Vbeta primers and 13 Jbeta primers. Sequenced by immunoSEQ multiplex PCR; TCRdb stores in-frame clones only, minus some. This sample's table has some 130,000 clones. Material: PBMCs. The receptors were sampled from a woman aged 40 to 55 in good health and CMV-seropositive.

The V call is TRBV9, the J call TRBJ2-1; D gene uncertain. Trimming pared 4 bases from V and 6 bases from J, leaving 5 bases between. The CDR3 sequence is 11 residues long. From germline, CDR1 is SGDLS and CDR2 YYNGEE. The CDR3 nucleotides are TGTGCCAGCAGCCCGGGCAATGAGCAGTTCTTC. Encoded protein: CASSPGNEQFF. Supplemented by reference TRBV9 and TRBJ2-1, the full variable domain reads DSGVTQTPKHLITATGQRVTLRCSPRSGDLSVYWYQQSLDQGLQFLIQYYNGEERAKGNILERFSAQQFPDLHSELNLSSLELGDSALYFCASSPGNEQFFGPGTRLTVL.

The CDR3 here is CATGWEGNNEQFF. The CDR3 nucleotides are TGTGCCACCGGGTGGGAGGGGAACAATGAGCAGTTCTTC. The rearrangement uses TRBV15 and TRBJ2-1; 7 nucleotides match TRBD2. Germline V lookup: CDR1 LNHNV, CDR2 YYDKDF (reference sequence). With V trimmed by 8 bases and J by 5 bases, 6 bases remained unmatched. The CDR3 extends over 13 amino acids.

The rearrangement links TRBV29-1 to TRBJ2-5; 10 bases align to TRBD1. V trimming: 6 bases; J trimming: 4 bases; junction bases outside the gene matches: 5. This CDR3 has 13 amino acids. In germline, CDR1 is SQVTM, CDR2 ANQGSEA. The CDR3 here is CSVTWTGGETQYF. The CDR3 nucleotides read TGCAGCGTGACCTGGACAGGGGGAGAGACCCAGTACTTC.

V is TRBV6-1 and J is TRBJ2-1, with a weak D call TRBD2 (6 bases). CDR3 length: 12 residues. Looked up from germline, CDR1 is MNHNS and CDR2 is SASEGT. The V end was cut by 1 base, the J end by 9 bases, with 7 bases between. For the CDR3, the DNA is TGTGCCAGCAGTGAAGTGGAGGGTGAGCAGTTCTTC. This encodes CASSEVEGEQFF.

The V and J genes are TRBV11-2 and TRBJ1-2; a weak D match, TRBD1 (5 bases). CDR1 is SGHAT and CDR2 is FQNNGV in the germline V gene. V dropped 1 base and J dropped 8 bases, with 11 bases sitting between them. CDR3 size: 13 residues. The CDR3 nucleotides read TGTGCCAGCAGCTTAGTCCAGGGTCGGGGCTACACCTTC. As protein: CASSLVQGRGYTF.

The V and J genes are TRBV10-2 and TRBJ1-2, with D uncertain. The CDR3 covers 10 residues. Germline V gene data show CDR1 as WSHSY and CDR2 as SAAADI. Trimming cost V 7 bases and J 7 bases, with 7 bases left between them. CDR3 in amino acids: CASTRGGYTF. DNA of the CDR3: TGCGCCAGCACCCGCGGTGGCTACACCTTC.

The chain is built from TRBV15 and TRBJ1-1; D gene unclear. Trimming removed 1 base at V and 0 bases at J, with 12 bases between. Germline CDR1 is LNHNV and CDR2 is YYDKDF (reference sequence). The CDR3 is 16 residues long. The CDR3 nucleotides read TGTGCCACCAGCAGAGTGGCGGGCGGGGTGAACACTGAAGCTTTCTTT. Translated, it gives CATSRVAGGVNTEAFF.

This chain uses TRBV5-1 with TRBJ2-7, with D uncertain. Trimming removed 2 bases at V and 0 bases at J, with 12 bases between. Germline V lookup: CDR1 SGHRS, CDR2 YFSETQ. This CDR3 is 15 amino acids long. The CDR3 DNA is TGCGCCAGCAGCTTCGAAACAGCCCTCTCCTACGAGCAGTACTTC. It specifies CASSFETALSYEQYF.